The 21 T cell receptor beta chains reported below all come from one sample, sequenced in a study of blood T cell repertoires in COVID-19. Sequenced by immunoSEQ multiplex PCR; TCRdb stores in-frame clones only, minus some. The data show 350,000 to 550,000 clones, 85% to 90% seen once. What was sequenced was PBMCs or T cells enriched from blood (not recorded which). These TCRs come from a young man who had recovered from COVID-19.

The chain carries TRBV3-1 (or the pseudogene TRBV3-2) and TRBJ1-3; D is unresolved. Germline V gene sequence: CDR1 LGHDT, CDR2 YNNKEL (reference sequence). The CDR3 is made up of 15 amino acids. The V and J ends lost 1 base and 7 bases respectively, with 14 bases between them. This CDR3 is CASSQGSTALNTIYF. The CDR3 nucleotides are TGTGCCAGCAGCCAAGGAAGTACAGCCCTGAACACCATATATTTT.

This chain links TRBV21-1 with TRBJ1-2. TRBV21-1 is a documented pseudogene. This CDR3 has 15 amino acids. The CDR3 DNA reads as TGTGCCAGCAGCCCCGGCGAGGAGGTGCGGTATGGCTACACCTTC. Its translation: CASSPGEEVRYGYTF.

The gene calls are TRBV18 and TRBJ1-6, with 8 bases that match TRBD1. The CDR3 is 13 residues long. Trimming cost V 3 bases and J 13 bases; bases outside gene matches: 5. Germline lookup yields CDR1 KGHSH and CDR2 LQKENI. This chain's CDR3 is CASSPDRVIPLHF. The DNA of the CDR3 is TGTGCCAGCTCACCGGACAGGGTAATCCCCCTCCACTTT.

The chain uses TRBV6-5 and TRBJ2-7; 11 nucleotides line up with TRBD2. Per the germline V gene, CDR1 is MNHEY and CDR2 is SVGAGI. This CDR3 spans 13 amino acids. The J segment lost 3 bases and the V segment lost 11 bases, leaving 6 bases of the junction unmatched. The CDR3: CAGGLAEYYEQYF. CDR3 nucleotides: TGTGCCGGGGGACTAGCGGAATACTACGAGCAGTACTTC.

The V and J genes are TRBV2 and TRBJ2-2, with TRBD2 matching 8 bases. The CDR3 has 16 residues. J was trimmed by 7 bases and V by 5 bases; bases with no gene match: 12. The germline gives CDR1 SNHLY, CDR2 FYNNEI. The CDR3 bases are TGTGCCAGCAGTCCCACTTCCCCGGGACTAGTCGGGGAGCTGTTTTTT. It yields the protein CASSPTSPGLVGELFF.

The chain uses TRBV7-9 and TRBJ1-2; 11 nucleotides align to TRBD1. CDR1 and CDR2 (germline): SEHNR, FQNEAQ (reference sequence). This CDR3 has 15 residues. V gave up 5 bases and J gave up 7 bases; unmatched junction bases: 9. The CDR3 is CASSPTGTGGSGYTF. CDR3 in DNA: TGTGCCAGCAGCCCAACCGGGACAGGGGGTAGTGGCTACACCTTC.

The V call is TRBV9, the J call TRBJ2-2; D perhaps matches TRBD2 (5 bases). CDR3 length: 15 amino acids. Germline CDR1 and CDR2: SGDLS and YYNGEE. With 0 bases removed from V and 6 bases from J, the gap between germline ends came to 12 bases. DNA for the CDR3: TGTGCCAGCAGCGTAGTCGGGGAAACTCCCGGGGAGCTGTTTTTT. Translated, it gives CASSVVGETPGELFF.

J is TRBJ2-1 and V is TRBV10-3; the D gene is possibly TRBD2 (5 bases). Germline-derived CDR1 and CDR2 are ENHRY and SYGVKD. V was clipped by 5 bases and J by 6 bases, with 17 bases between them. The CDR3 sequence is 15 residues long. The CDR3 DNA reads as TGTGCCATCAGTAGCGGTTCAGGAGGAGCCAATGAGCAGTTCTTC. It is translated as CAISSGSGGANEQFF.

The V and J genes are TRBV5-1 and TRBJ1-2; D not resolved. Germline CDR1 is SGHRS and CDR2 is YFSETQ. The CDR3 consists of 15 residues. V was shortened by 1 base and J by 1 base, with 11 bases between the two germline ends. In nucleotides, the CDR3 is TGCGCCAGCAGCTTGAGTCCAGGTGATAACTATGGCTACACCTTC. Translating gives CASSLSPGDNYGYTF.

This chain joins TRBV28 and TRBJ1-4, with 8 bases identical to TRBD1. The CDR3 has 17 amino acids. With 7 bases clipped from V and 0 bases from J, the junction kept 10 bases outside the gene matches. Germline V gene data show CDR1 as MDHEN and CDR2 as SYDVKM. CDR3: CASTTGDNFATNEKLFF. The CDR3 DNA sequence: TGTGCCAGCACGACAGGGGATAACTTTGCAACTAATGAAAAACTGTTTTTT. The variable domain in full, completed from reference TRBV28 and TRBJ1-4, reads DVKVTQSSRYLVKRTGEKVFLECVQDMDHENMFWYRQDPGLGLRLIYFSYDVKMKEKGDIPEGYSVSREKKERFSLILESASTNQTSMYLCASTTGDNFATNEKLFFGSGTQLSVL.

The chain carries TRBV29-1 and TRBJ1-4; unclear D gene. Germline CDR1 and CDR2: SQVTM and ANQGSEA. The CDR3 consists of 12 residues. The V and J ends lost 4 bases and 5 bases respectively, with 8 bases between them. DNA of the CDR3: TGCAGCGTTGCGGGGAACAATGAAAAACTGTTTTTT. Its protein product is CSVAGNNEKLFF.

The chain carries TRBV12-3 or TRBV12-4 and TRBJ1-5; possibly TRBD1 for D (6 bases). The CDR3 spans 13 residues. Trimming removed 7 bases at V and 4 bases at J, with 11 bases between. The CDR3 loop reads CASKPGQNQPQHF. In DNA form, the CDR3 reads TGTGCCAGCAAACCCGGACAGAATCAGCCCCAGCATTTT.

The rearrangement joins TRBV28 to TRBJ2-7; 9 positions match TRBD1. Germline CDR1 is MDHEN and CDR2 is SYDVKM. This CDR3 comprises 15 residues. Trimming cost V 6 bases and J 3 bases; bases outside gene matches: 9. CDR3 in amino acids: CASRGTGTGDYEQYF. CDR3 DNA: TGTGCCAGCAGGGGGACAGGGACGGGGGACTACGAGCAGTACTTC.

The rearrangement joins TRBV2 to TRBJ1-2; D is undetermined. The CDR3 is made up of 11 amino acids. CDR1 and CDR2 from the germline V gene are SNHLY and FYNNEI. With 7 bases removed from V and 4 bases from J, the gap between germline ends came to 7 bases. Here the CDR3 reads CASIGSYGYTF. CDR3 DNA: TGTGCCAGCATAGGGAGCTATGGCTACACCTTC.

In this sample, this clone turned up a few times. V is TRBV24-1 and J is TRBJ2-1; 12 bases line up with TRBD2. The CDR3 runs 13 residues. Germline CDR1 is KGHDR and CDR2 is SFDVKD. Losses at the gene ends were 9 bases for V and 5 bases for J; bases not matched to a gene: 1. CDR3 sequence: CATGTSGHNEQFF. In DNA, the CDR3 is TGTGCCACCGGGACTAGCGGGCACAATGAGCAGTTCTTC.

This rearrangement joins TRBV12-3 or TRBV12-4 to TRBJ2-3; 9 bases are shared with TRBD1. The CDR3 extends over 13 amino acids. The ends lost 6 bases at V and 5 bases at J; junction bases unmatched: 3. CDR3 loop: CASSRDRVDTQYF. CDR3 coding DNA: TGTGCCAGCAGCCGGGACAGGGTAGATACGCAGTATTTT.

The V call is TRBV11-2, the J call TRBJ2-5; the D is unclear. Trimming removed 0 bases at V and 4 bases at J, with 15 bases between. The CDR3 is 16 residues long. Germline CDR1 reads SGHAT; CDR2 reads FQNNGV. In DNA, the CDR3 is TGTGCCAGCAGCTTAGAACCCTTGAGCCCCTTAGAGACCCAGTACTTC. Translation: CASSLEPLSPLETQYF.

The chain is built from TRBV9 and TRBJ2-7, with 15 nucleotides matching TRBD2. CDR3 length: 16 amino acids. Germline values: CDR1 SGDLS, CDR2 YYNGEE. V lost 10 bases to trimming and J lost 4 bases; unmatched junction nucleotides: 12. CDR3 loop: CAAGRGLAGGTYEQYF. The CDR3 DNA sequence: TGTGCCGCGGGCAGGGGACTAGCGGGAGGTACGTACGAGCAGTACTTC. Drawing the rest from reference TRBV9 and TRBJ2-7, the complete variable domain is DSGVTQTPKHLITATGQRVTLRCSPRSGDLSVYWYQQSLDQGLQFLIQYYNGEERAKGNILERFSAQQFPDLHSELNLSSLELGDSALYFCAAGRGLAGGTYEQYFGPGTRLTVT.

The rearrangement joins TRBV28 to TRBJ2-3; tentative D call: TRBD1 (6 bases). The V gene's germline CDR1 is MDHEN and CDR2 SYDVKM. CDR3 length: 19 residues. V lost 6 bases and J 2 bases, leaving 27 bases between the germline ends. CDR3 in amino acids: CASRLIPKFRGSFTDTQYF. The CDR3 DNA reads as TGTGCCAGCAGACTTATCCCTAAGTTCAGGGGAAGTTTCACAGATACGCAGTATTTT.

This rearrangement joins TRBV28 to TRBJ2-1; 7 bases are a match to TRBD2. V trimming: 4 bases; J trimming: 6 bases; junction bases outside the gene matches: 15. This CDR3 region has 17 residues. The germline V gene has CDR1 MDHEN and CDR2 SYDVKM. The CDR3 coding sequence is TGTGCCAGCAGTTCTGGGGGGTGGGACTACTCCGGCAATGAGCAGTTCTTC. Translated: CASSSGGWDYSGNEQFF.

This sequence joins TRBV2 and TRBJ1-3; tentative D call: TRBD1 (5 bases). The CDR3 sequence is 14 residues long. V dropped 3 bases and J dropped 4 bases, with 10 bases sitting between them. Germline V gene sequence: CDR1 SNHLY, CDR2 FYNNEI. The CDR3 protein is CASSEDTLGNTIYF. The CDR3 nucleotides are TGTGCCAGCAGTGAGGACACCCTCGGAAACACCATATATTTT.